The 5 T cell receptor beta chains below all came from one sample that was sequenced in a study of cytomegalovirus exposure and HLA in healthy donors. This PCR relied on a set of 60 Vbeta primers and 13 Jbeta primers. Some clones are missing from TCRdb's copy, which holds only in-frame ones; the method was immunoSEQ multiplex PCR. Counted here are more than 150,000 clones, roughly 80% occurring once; the ten biggest clones make up 1% to 1.5%. The specimen was PBMCs. All receptors derive from a man aged 45-65 years in good health and CMV-seropositive.

This clone came up a few times. The chain couples TRBV7-8 to TRBJ2-2; tentatively, D is TRBD2 (6 bases). The CDR3 length is 15 residues. V dropped 5 bases and J dropped 1 base, with 11 bases sitting between them. The germline gives CDR1 SGHVS, CDR2 FQNEAQ. CDR3 in DNA: TGTGCCAGCAGCATCGGGACTCTGAACACCGGGGAGCTGTTTTTT. It encodes CASSIGTLNTGELFF. Supplemented by reference TRBV7-8 and TRBJ2-2, the full variable domain reads GAGVSQSPRYKVAKRGQDVALRCDPISGHVSLFWYQQALGQGPEFLTYFQNEAQLDKSGLPSDRFFAERPEGSVSTLKIQRTQQEDSAVYLCASSIGTLNTGELFFGEGSRLTVL.

The chain joins TRBV11-2 to TRBJ2-2; 10 nucleotides line up with TRBD1. The CDR3 length is 16 residues. Trimming took 1 base from V and 5 from J; bases not matched to a gene: 4. CDR1 and CDR2 from the germline V gene are SGHAT and FQNNGV. The CDR3 here is CASSLGDRGRTGELFF. In DNA, the CDR3 is TGTGCCAGCAGCTTAGGGGACAGGGGAAGGACCGGGGAGCTGTTTTTT.

The chain couples TRBV10-1 to TRBJ1-1; 7 nucleotides align to TRBD1. CDR1 and CDR2 from the germline V gene are WNHNN and SYGVQD (reference sequence). The CDR3 length is 12 residues. Trimming removed 9 bases from V and 2 bases from J; junction bases left unmatched: 3. The CDR3 reads CARGQNNTEAFF. In DNA, the CDR3 is TGCGCCAGGGGACAGAACAACACTGAAGCTTTCTTT.

This chain uses TRBV7-8 with TRBJ2-2, with TRBD2 matching over 10 bases. The germline CDR1 and CDR2 sequences are SGHVS and FQNEAQ. The CDR3 contains 18 residues. Trimming took 1 base from V and 1 from J; bases not matched to a gene: 6. The CDR3 spells CASSLVPSGGENTGELFF. CDR3 DNA sequence: TGTGCCAGCAGCTTAGTCCCTAGCGGGGGCGAGAACACCGGGGAGCTGTTTTTT.

This clone was picked up a small number of times. The V gene is TRBV7-8, the J gene TRBJ1-2; no definite D call. The CDR3 contains 16 residues. CDR1 SGHVS and CDR2 FQNEAQ come from the germline V gene. V lost 5 bases and J 0 bases, leaving 16 bases between the germline ends. CDR3 DNA: TGTGCCAGCAGCCCTGGGCGGGCCACAGCTAACTATGGCTACACCTTC. Translation: CASSPGRATANYGYTF.